The entry that follows covers one TCR beta chain sequence. The data originate from a study of blood T cell repertoires in COVID-19. Study context: Sample material is recorded as cDNA or gDNA derived from T cells, B-cell-depleted T cells, or PBMCs.

Per the original methods: Amplification of reference gene primers provided the estimated nucleated cell counts. Measured with immunoSEQ multiplex PCR; TCRdb has only the in-frame clones, and not every one. V and J calls and clone size are as listed in that table; D and trimming were resolved from the DNA. The data show 40,000 or so clones, about nine tenths seen once. This CDR3 is 13 amino acids long. The V gene's germline CDR1 is MNHEY and CDR2 SVGAGI. J was trimmed by 6 bases and V by 6 bases; bases with no gene match: 6. The chain employs TRBV6-5 and TRBJ1-2, with TRBD1 matching 8 bases. The clonotype was recovered from a man in his fifties or sixties with active COVID-19. Sequencing was performed on peripheral blood. Here the CDR3 reads CASRGQGVNGYTF. CDR3 bases: TGTGCCAGCAGAGGACAGGGAGTAAATGGCTACACCTTC.